The 18 T cell receptor beta chains in this list originate from one sample, sequenced in a study of control samples from healthy donors and cancer patients. TCRdb's copy holds only in-frame clones and misses some; the assay was immunoSEQ multiplex PCR. The table includes about 410,000 clones, 90% detected once. The specimen was PBMCs. The receptors were sampled from a man aged 40-49 years with head and neck cancer.

In its sample, this clone was seen once. The V call is TRBV6-5, the J call TRBJ2-3; D is unclear. The V end was cut by 3 bases, the J end by 0 bases, with 10 bases between. The CDR3 covers 15 residues. CDR1 and CDR2 (germline): MNHEY, SVGAGI. This CDR3 reads CASSYTTTSTDTQYF. In nucleotides, the CDR3 is TGTGCCAGCAGTTATACGACAACCAGCACAGATACGCAGTATTTT.

This sequence joins TRBV5-6 and TRBJ2-7, with TRBD2 matching over 8 bases. This CDR3 region has 15 residues. In germline, CDR1 is SGHDT, CDR2 YYEEEE. V trimming: 4 bases; J trimming: 1 base; junction bases outside the gene matches: 7. In DNA, the CDR3 is TGTGCCAGCAGCCCTAGACTAGCGATATCCTACGAGCAGTACTTC. The encoded protein is CASSPRLAISYEQYF.

The V call is TRBV19, the J call TRBJ2-2; the D gene could be TRBD1 or TRBD2 (5 bases each). The V and J ends lost 1 base and 3 bases respectively, with 9 bases between them. The germline V gene has CDR1 LNHDA and CDR2 SQIVND (reference sequence). The CDR3 consists of 15 residues. CDR3: CASSIVGADTGELFF. In DNA, the CDR3 is TGTGCCAGTAGTATAGTCGGGGCCGACACCGGGGAGCTGTTTTTT.

The genes are TRBV6-5 and TRBJ2-7, with D hard to call. Trimming removed 5 bases from V and 2 bases from J, with 10 bases in between. There are 13 residues in the CDR3. The germline CDR1 and CDR2 sequences are MNHEY and SVGAGI. CDR3 bases: TGTGCCAGCAGTCCCTTTTTGACCTACGAGCAGTACTTC. Protein product: CASSPFLTYEQYF.

This sequence joins TRBV7-2 and TRBJ2-6; no definite D call. The CDR3 sequence is 15 residues long. The V and J ends lost 5 bases and 0 bases respectively, with 8 bases between them. CDR1 SGHTA and CDR2 FQGNSA come from the germline V gene. The chain's CDR3 is CASSPSPSGANVLTF. The DNA of the CDR3 is TGTGCCAGCAGCCCCTCCCCCTCTGGGGCCAACGTCCTGACTTTC.

This clone showed up just once. V gene TRBV7-3 combines with J gene TRBJ1-1; D call uncertain. CDR3 size: 17 residues. Deletions cut 4 bases from V and 1 base from J, with 19 bases between. The germline V gene has CDR1 SGHTA and CDR2 FQGTGA. CDR3 DNA: TGTGCCAGCAGCTCAGAGGGAGGCGGATTAGGGAACACTGAAGCTTTCTTT. This codes for CASSSEGGGLGNTEAFF.

The V and J genes are TRBV7-9 and TRBJ2-6; 7 bases agree with TRBD2. Germline CDR1 and CDR2: SEHNR and FQNEAQ (reference sequence). CDR3 size: 19 residues. V shed 1 base and J 0 bases; nucleotides not matched to a gene: 9. CDR3 in DNA: TGTGCCAGCAGCTTAGATGGCGGGAGCTTACTCTCTGGGGCCAACGTCCTGACTTTC. Translated: CASSLDGGSLLSGANVLTF.

This clone was seen more than once but under ten times. The chain has TRBV19 and TRBJ1-3, with a weak D call TRBD1 (5 bases). Trimming stripped 4 bases from V and 7 bases from J, with 14 bases between. The CDR3 extends over 14 amino acids. Germline V CDR1 and CDR2: LNHDA, SQIVND (reference sequence). The CDR3 region is CASSTPGLRNTIYF. CDR3 nucleotide sequence: TGTGCCAGTAGTACCCCGGGACTACGGAACACCATATATTTT.

The genes are TRBV19 and TRBJ1-5, with D possibly being TRBD1 (6 bases). Trimming shortened V by 5 bases and J by 2 bases, and 13 bases separated the two germline ends. The CDR3 is made up of 15 amino acids. From germline, CDR1 is LNHDA and CDR2 SQIVND (reference sequence). CDR3 loop: CASSPYRAGNQPQHF. As DNA, the CDR3 is TGTGCCAGTAGTCCTTACAGGGCAGGCAATCAGCCCCAGCATTTT.

The chain uses TRBV10-3 and TRBJ2-1, with 9 positions matching TRBD1. CDR1 is ENHRY and CDR2 is SYGVKD in the germline V gene. V was clipped by 0 bases and J by 5 bases; unmatched bases: 8. The CDR3 sequence is 17 residues long. CDR3 residues: CAISESGTGPPNNEQFF. The CDR3 DNA reads TGTGCCATCAGTGAGTCTGGGACAGGGCCCCCAAACAATGAGCAGTTCTTC.

This rearrangement joins TRBV15 to TRBJ2-1; 10 nucleotides agree with TRBD2. Germline V lookup: CDR1 LNHNV, CDR2 YYDKDF (reference sequence). The junction had 3 bases not matched to a gene; V was cut back by 4 bases and J by 0 bases. The CDR3 is 16 residues long. CDR3: CATSIGLADSYNEQFF. The CDR3 DNA sequence: TGTGCCACCAGCATAGGACTAGCGGACTCCTACAATGAGCAGTTCTTC.

This rearrangement joins TRBV5-6 to TRBJ1-5; the D gene is possibly TRBD1 (6 bases). The CDR3 has 17 amino acids. Germline V gene data show CDR1 as SGHDT and CDR2 as YYEEEE. The V gene lost 3 bases and the J gene lost 4 bases, with 20 bases spanning the gap. The CDR3 loop is CASSSATWQGRNQPQHF. The DNA of the CDR3 is TGTGCCAGCAGCTCAGCGACGTGGCAGGGGCGGAATCAGCCCCAGCATTTT.

This sequence joins TRBV11-2 and TRBJ2-7; TRBD2 might be the D (6 bases). This CDR3 has 15 residues. The germline V and J ends were trimmed by 1 base and 2 bases, with 12 bases remaining between them. Germline-derived CDR1 and CDR2 are SGHAT and FQNNGV. CDR3: CASSLGGTGAYEQYF. DNA of the CDR3: TGTGCCAGCAGCTTAGGGGGGACTGGCGCCTACGAGCAGTACTTC.

The CDR3 DNA sequence: TGTGCCAGCAGCCGGAGCTCCTACGAGCAGTACTTC. Its protein is CASSRSSYEQYF. The rearrangement joins TRBV7-8 to TRBJ2-7; the D is unclear. The CDR3 covers 12 residues. Trimming left V 5 bases short and J 0 bases short, with 5 bases between. Germline V gene data show CDR1 as SGHVS and CDR2 as FQNEAQ.

This chain links TRBV19 with TRBJ2-2; the match to TRBD2 covers 12 bases. Germline loops: CDR1 LNHDA, CDR2 SQIVND (reference sequence). V was clipped by 1 base and J by 8 bases; unmatched bases: 5. The CDR3 covers 16 residues. The CDR3 here is CASSIGTSGKSGELFF. In DNA form, the CDR3 reads TGTGCCAGTAGTATAGGGACTAGCGGGAAGTCTGGGGAGCTGTTTTTT.

V gene TRBV3-1 (or the pseudogene TRBV3-2) combines with J gene TRBJ2-1; 10 nucleotides align to TRBD1. The CDR3 runs to 15 residues. Losses at the gene ends were 3 bases for V and 8 bases for J; bases not matched to a gene: 7. Germline V gene sequence: CDR1 LGHDT, CDR2 YNNKEL (reference sequence). CDR3 residues: CASSQSGQGRDEQFF. CDR3 DNA sequence: TGTGCCAGCAGCCAGTCGGGACAGGGGAGGGATGAGCAGTTCTTC.

This chain joins TRBV6-5 and TRBJ1-1, with TRBD1 identical over 8 bases. Germline values: CDR1 MNHEY, CDR2 SVGAGI. Germline trimming cut 11 bases from V and 0 bases from J; bases unmatched to any gene: 5. The length of the CDR3 is 13 residues. The DNA for the CDR3 is TGTGCCGTACGGACAGGGATGAACACTGAAGCTTTCTTT. Protein sequence: CAVRTGMNTEAFF.

V gene TRBV9 combines with J gene TRBJ2-7; possibly TRBD1 for D (5 bases). Trimming removed 3 bases from V and 2 bases from J, with 9 bases in between. In germline, CDR1 is SGDLS, CDR2 YYNGEE. CDR3 length: 13 residues. CDR3 protein: CASSADNTYEQYF. CDR3 DNA: TGTGCCAGCAGCGCGGACAATACCTACGAGCAGTACTTC. Looking up the rest from reference TRBV9 and TRBJ2-7 gives the full variable domain: DSGVTQTPKHLITATGQRVTLRCSPRSGDLSVYWYQQSLDQGLQFLIQYYNGEERAKGNILERFSAQQFPDLHSELNLSSLELGDSALYFCASSADNTYEQYFGPGTRLTVT.